This T cell receptor (beta chain) was found in a study of T-cell memory formation after mild COVID-19. About the research overall: Most TCR clusters belonged to a single donor. Study-wide points: Whether second-wave clones peaking at day 37 were SARS-CoV-2 specific went unconfirmed. Contracting clones localized mainly to CM and EM when CD4+ and mainly to EMRA when CD8+. Later expanders leaned toward CD4+, whereas clones contracting from day 15 to 85 were balanced CD4/CD8.

Of note for this clonotype: Its cognate antigen is unknown.

TCRdb itself ran the 5' RACE reads through MiXCR, one entry per CDR3 protein. This table holds approximately 190,000 distinct CDR3 sequences, approximately 20% found once. Germline V gene lookup returns CDR1 SGHDT and CDR2 YYEEEE. This CDR3 spans 15 amino acids. With 4 bases removed from V and 2 bases from J, the gap between germline ends came to 15 bases. The V and J genes are TRBV5-6 and TRBJ2-5, with D possibly being TRBD1 (6 bases). The TCR sequence derives from an adult woman who had mild COVID-19 (a few samples of this study predate the infection). Cell type and time point are not known. Sample: PBMCs or a T cell subset sorted from them (not recorded which). CDR3 DNA sequence: TGTGCCAGCAGCCAAAGGGACACACTACAAGAGACCCAGTACTTC. Translation: CASSQRDTLQETQYF.